The table lists the clone carrying this TCR beta chain with many counts. Both TCR beta VDJ combination and CDR3 sequence profiling were carried out. Genomic DNA was the template for this profiling. TCRdb fed the reads into MiXCR, producing one record per CDR3 protein. The data show 95,000 to 150,000 distinct CDR3 sequences, about 40% seen once. These data originate in a study of CD8+CD57+ T cells in acquired aplastic anemia. The wider study: Sorted CD4+ and CD8+ cells yielded DNA averaging around 3.2 ug.

Before being chosen for sequencing, patients had shown CD8+CD57+ cell expansion by flow cytometry. Patients had not yet gotten any therapy when their blood was taken for sampling. Sequencing was performed on sorted CD4+, CD8+, or CD8+CD57+ T cells (not recorded which) from PBMCs. The receptor's source is a human donor with aplastic anemia.

CDR3 sequence reads: CSVQGAPSTNEKLFF. The CDR3 DNA reads as TGCAGTGTACAGGGGGCTCCATCAACTAATGAAAAACTGTTTTTT. The chain carries TRBV20-1 and TRBJ1-4, with 9 bases aligning to TRBD1. Looked up from germline, CDR1 is DFQATT and CDR2 is SNEGSKA (reference sequence). Trimming took 7 bases from V and 0 from J; bases not matched to a gene: 6. CDR3 length: 15 residues.